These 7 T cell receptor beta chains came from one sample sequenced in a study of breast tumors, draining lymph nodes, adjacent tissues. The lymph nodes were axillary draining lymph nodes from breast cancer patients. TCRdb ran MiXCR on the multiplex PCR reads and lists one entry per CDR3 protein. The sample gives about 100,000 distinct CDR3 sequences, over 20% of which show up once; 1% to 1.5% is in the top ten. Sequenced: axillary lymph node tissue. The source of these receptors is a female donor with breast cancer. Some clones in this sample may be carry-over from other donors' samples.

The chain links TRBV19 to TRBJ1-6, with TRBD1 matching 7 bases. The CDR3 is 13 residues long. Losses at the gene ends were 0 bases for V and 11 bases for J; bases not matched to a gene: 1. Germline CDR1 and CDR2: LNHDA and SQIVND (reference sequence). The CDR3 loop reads CASSIDDRAPLHF. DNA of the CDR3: TGTGCCAGTAGTATAGACGACAGGGCACCCCTCCACTTT.

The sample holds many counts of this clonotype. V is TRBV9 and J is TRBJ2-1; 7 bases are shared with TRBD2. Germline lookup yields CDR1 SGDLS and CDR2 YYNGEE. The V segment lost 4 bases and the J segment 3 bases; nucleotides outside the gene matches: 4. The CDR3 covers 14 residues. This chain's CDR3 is CASSPGTNYNEQFF. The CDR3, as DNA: TGTGCCAGCAGCCCCGGGACTAACTACAATGAGCAGTTCTTC.

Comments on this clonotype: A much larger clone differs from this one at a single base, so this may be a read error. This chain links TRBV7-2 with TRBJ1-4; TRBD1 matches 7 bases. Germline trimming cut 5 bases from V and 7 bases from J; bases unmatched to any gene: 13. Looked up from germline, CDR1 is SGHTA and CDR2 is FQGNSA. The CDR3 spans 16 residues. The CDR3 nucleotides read TGTGCCAGCAGCGCCGTATGGGGGACAGCTCTTGAAAAACTGTTTTTT. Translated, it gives CASSAVWGTALEKLFF.

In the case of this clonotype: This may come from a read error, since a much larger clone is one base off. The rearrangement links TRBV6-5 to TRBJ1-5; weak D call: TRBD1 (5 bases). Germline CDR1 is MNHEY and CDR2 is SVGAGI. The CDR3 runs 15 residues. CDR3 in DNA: TGTACCAGCAGTTACGACAGAGATAGCAATCAGCCCCAGCATTTT. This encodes CTSSYDRDSNQPQHF.

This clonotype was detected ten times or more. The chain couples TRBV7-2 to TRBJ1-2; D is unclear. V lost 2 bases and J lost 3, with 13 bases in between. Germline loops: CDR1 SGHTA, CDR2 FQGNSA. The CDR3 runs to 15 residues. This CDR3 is CASSLRAGKDYGYTF. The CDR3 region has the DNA TGTGCCAGCAGCTTAAGGGCAGGAAAGGACTATGGCTACACCTTC.

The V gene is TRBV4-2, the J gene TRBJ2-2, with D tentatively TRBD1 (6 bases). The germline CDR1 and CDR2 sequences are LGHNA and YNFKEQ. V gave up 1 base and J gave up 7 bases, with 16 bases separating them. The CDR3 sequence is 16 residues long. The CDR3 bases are TGTGCCAGCAGCCAAGGGGGGTGGGGGCGCGGCGGGGAGCTGTTTTTT. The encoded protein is CASSQGGWGRGGELFF.

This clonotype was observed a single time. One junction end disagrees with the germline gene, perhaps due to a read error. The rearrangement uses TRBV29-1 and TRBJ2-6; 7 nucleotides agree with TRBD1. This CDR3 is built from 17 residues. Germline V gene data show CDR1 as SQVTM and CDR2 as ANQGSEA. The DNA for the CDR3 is TGCAGCGTTGAGTCAGGAACTACAAACGAGGGGGCCAACGTCCCGACTTTC. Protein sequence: CSVESGTTNEGANVPTF.